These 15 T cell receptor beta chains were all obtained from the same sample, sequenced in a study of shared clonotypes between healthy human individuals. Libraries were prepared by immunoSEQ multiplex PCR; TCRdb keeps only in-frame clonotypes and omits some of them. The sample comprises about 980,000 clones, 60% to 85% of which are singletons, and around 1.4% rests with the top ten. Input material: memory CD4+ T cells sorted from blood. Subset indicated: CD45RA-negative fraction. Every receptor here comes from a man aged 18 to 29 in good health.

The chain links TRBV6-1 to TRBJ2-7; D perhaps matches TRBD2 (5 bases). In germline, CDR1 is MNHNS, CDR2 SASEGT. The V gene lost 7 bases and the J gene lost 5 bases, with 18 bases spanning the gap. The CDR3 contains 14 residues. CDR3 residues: CASNPRRGEDEQYF. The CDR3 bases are TGTGCCAGCAACCCGCGACGGGGAGAAGACGAGCAGTACTTC.

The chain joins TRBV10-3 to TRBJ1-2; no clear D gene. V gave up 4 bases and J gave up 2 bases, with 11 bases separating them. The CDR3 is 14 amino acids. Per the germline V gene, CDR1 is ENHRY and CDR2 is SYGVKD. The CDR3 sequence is CAISARQTNYGYTF. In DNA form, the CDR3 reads TGTGCCATCAGTGCACGGCAGACAAACTATGGCTACACCTTC.

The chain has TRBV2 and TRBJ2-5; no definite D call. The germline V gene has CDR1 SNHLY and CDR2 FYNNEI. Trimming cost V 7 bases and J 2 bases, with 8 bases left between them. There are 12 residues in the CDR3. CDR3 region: CASKGSQETQYF. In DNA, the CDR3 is TGTGCCAGCAAAGGATCGCAAGAGACCCAGTACTTC.

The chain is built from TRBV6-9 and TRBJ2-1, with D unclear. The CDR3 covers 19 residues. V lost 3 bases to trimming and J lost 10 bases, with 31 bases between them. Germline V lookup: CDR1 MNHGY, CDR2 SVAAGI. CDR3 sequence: CASSYKKPIRARFLWEQFF. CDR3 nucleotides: TGTGCCAGCAGTTACAAAAAACCTATCCGGGCTCGATTCCTTTGGGAGCAGTTCTTC.

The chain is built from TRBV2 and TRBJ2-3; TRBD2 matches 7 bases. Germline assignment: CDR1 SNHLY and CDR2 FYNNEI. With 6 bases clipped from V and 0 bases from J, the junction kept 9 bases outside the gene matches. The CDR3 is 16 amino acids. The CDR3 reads CASRGILAASTDTQYF. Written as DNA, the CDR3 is TGTGCCAGCAGGGGGATTCTAGCGGCTAGCACAGATACGCAGTATTTT.

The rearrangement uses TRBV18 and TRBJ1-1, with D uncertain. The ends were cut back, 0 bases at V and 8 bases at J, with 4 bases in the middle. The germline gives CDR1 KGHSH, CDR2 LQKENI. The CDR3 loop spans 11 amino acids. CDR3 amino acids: CASSPPGEAFF. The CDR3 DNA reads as TGTGCCAGCTCACCACCAGGAGAAGCTTTCTTT.

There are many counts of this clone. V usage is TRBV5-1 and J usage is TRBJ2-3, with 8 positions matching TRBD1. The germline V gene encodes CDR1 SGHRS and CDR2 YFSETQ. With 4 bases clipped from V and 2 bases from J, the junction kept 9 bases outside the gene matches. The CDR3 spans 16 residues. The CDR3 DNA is TGCGCCAGCAGCCTCCAGGGGGCCGGCTACACAGATACGCAGTATTTT. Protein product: CASSLQGAGYTDTQYF.

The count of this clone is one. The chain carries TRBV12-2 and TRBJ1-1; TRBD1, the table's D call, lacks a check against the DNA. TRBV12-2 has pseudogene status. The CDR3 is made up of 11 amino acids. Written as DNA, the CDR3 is TGTGCAAGTCGCGTAGACAGGGAAGCTTTCTTT. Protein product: CASRVDREAFF.

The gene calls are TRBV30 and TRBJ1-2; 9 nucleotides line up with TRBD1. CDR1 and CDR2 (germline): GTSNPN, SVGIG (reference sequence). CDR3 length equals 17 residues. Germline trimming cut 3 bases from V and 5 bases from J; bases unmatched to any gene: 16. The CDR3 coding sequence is TGTGCCTGGAGGGCACACCTCCGGGACAGGGACTCATATGGCTACACCTTC. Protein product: CAWRAHLRDRDSYGYTF.

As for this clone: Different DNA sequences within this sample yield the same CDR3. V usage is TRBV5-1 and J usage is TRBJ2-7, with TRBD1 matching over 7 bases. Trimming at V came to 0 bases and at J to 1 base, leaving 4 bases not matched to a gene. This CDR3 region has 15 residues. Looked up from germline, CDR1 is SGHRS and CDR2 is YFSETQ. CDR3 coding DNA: TGCGCCAGCAGCTTGGGACAGGGCCGGTCCTACGAGCAGTACTTC. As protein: CASSLGQGRSYEQYF.

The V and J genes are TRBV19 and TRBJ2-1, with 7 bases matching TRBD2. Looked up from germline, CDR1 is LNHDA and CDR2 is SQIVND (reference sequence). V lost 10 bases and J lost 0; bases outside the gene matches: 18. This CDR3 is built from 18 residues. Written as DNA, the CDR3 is TGTGCCACCAGGACGCCTCAGACTAGCAGGAGCTCCTACAATGAGCAGTTCTTC. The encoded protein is CATRTPQTSRSSYNEQFF.

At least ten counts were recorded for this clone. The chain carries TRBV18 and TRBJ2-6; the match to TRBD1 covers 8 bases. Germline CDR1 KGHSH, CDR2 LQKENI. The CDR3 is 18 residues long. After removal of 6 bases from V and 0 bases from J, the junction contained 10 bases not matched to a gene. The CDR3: CASSPGQGWGSGANVLTF. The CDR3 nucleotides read TGTGCCAGCTCCCCCGGACAGGGTTGGGGCTCTGGGGCCAACGTCCTGACTTTC.

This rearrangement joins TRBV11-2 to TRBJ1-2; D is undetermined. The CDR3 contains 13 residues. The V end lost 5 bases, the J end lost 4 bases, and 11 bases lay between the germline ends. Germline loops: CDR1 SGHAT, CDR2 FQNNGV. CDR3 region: CASSLQNGYGYTF. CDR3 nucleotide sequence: TGTGCCAGCAGCCTACAAAATGGCTATGGCTACACCTTC. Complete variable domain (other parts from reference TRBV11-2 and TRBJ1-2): EAGVAQSPRYKIIEKRQSVAFWCNPISGHATLYWYQQILGQGPKLLIQFQNNGVVDDSQLPKDRFSAERLKGVDSTLKIQPAKLEDSAVYLCASSLQNGYGYTFGSGTRLTVV.

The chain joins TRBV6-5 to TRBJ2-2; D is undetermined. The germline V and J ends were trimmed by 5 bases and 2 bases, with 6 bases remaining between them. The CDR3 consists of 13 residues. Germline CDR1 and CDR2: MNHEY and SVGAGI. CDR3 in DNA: TGTGCCAGCAGTCCTCTAAACACCGGGGAGCTGTTTTTT. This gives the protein CASSPLNTGELFF.

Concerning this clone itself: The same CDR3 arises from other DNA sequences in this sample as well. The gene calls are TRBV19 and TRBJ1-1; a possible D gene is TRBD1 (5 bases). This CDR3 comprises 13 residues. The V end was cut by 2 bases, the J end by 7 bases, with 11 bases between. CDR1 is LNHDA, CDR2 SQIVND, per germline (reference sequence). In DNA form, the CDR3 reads TGTGCCAGTAGTATAACCGGCGGGGGTGAAGCTTTCTTT. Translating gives CASSITGGGEAFF.